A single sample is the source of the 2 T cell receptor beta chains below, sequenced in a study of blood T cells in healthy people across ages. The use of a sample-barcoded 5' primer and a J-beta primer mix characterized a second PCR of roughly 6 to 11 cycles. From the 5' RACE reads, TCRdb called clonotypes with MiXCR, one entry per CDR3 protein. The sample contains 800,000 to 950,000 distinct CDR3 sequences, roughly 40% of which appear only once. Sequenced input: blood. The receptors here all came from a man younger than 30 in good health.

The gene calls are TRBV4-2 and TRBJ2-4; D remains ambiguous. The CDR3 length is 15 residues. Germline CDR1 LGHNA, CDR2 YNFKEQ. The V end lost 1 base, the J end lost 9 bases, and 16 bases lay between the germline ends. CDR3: CASSQGWPEACIQYF. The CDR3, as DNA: TGTGCCAGCAGCCAAGGGTGGCCGGAAGCTTGCATTCAGTACTTC.

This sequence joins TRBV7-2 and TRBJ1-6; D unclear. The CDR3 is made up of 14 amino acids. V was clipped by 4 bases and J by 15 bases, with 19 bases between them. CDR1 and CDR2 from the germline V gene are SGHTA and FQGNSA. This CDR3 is CASSSTSSDWSLHF. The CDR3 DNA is TGTGCCAGCAGCTCTACTTCATCGGACTGGAGCCTCCACTTT.